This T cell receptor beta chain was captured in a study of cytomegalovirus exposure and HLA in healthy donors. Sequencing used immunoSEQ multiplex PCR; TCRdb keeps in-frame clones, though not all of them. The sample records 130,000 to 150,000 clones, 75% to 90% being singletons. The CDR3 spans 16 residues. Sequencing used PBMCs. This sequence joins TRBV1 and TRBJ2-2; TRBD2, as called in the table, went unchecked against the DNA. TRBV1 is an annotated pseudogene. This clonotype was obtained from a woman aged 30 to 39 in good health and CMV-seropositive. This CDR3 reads CTSSQGAGRDTGELFF. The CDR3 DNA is TGCACCAGCAGCCAGGGGGCCGGGAGGGACACCGGGGAGCTGTTTTTT.